The 28 T cell receptor beta chains given below trace back to one sample, sequenced in a study of T cells in women clearing cervical HPV infection. Clones were read by immunoSEQ multiplex PCR, and TCRdb kept only the in-frame ones, dropping some. This sample's table has 20,000 to 25,000 clones. Specimen: blood buffy coat. All receptors derive from a woman between 18 and 75 years old with a cervical HPV16 infection that either progressed to CIN3+ or cleared (not recorded which).

Regarding this clone: The read halts 3 residues ahead of the CDR3 end, with the missing end drawn from the germline J gene. The V call is TRBV18, the J call TRBJ1-2, with TRBD1 as a possible D gene (5 bases). Germline V lookup: CDR1 KGHSH, CDR2 LQKENI. Trimming pared 2 bases from V and 3 bases from J, leaving 10 bases between. The CDR3 runs 14 residues. The sequenced part of the CDR3 DNA is TGTGCCAGCTCACCAGACGGGACTGACTATGGC. Its translation is CASSPDGTDYG. The whole CDR3 protein is CASSPDGTDYGYTF.

A word on this clone: The read stops 3 residues short of the end of the CDR3; the missing end is completed from the germline J gene. V usage is TRBV20-1 and J usage is TRBJ1-1; no firm D call. The germline V gene encodes CDR1 DFQATT and CDR2 SNEGSKA (reference sequence). The germline V and J ends were trimmed by 2 bases and 0 bases, with 10 bases remaining between them. The length of the CDR3 is 14 residues. The DNA read from the CDR3 is TGCAGTGCTAGAAGGTTATCGATGAACACTGAA. Amino acid sequence: CSARRLSMNTE. The entire CDR3 sequence reads CSARRLSMNTEAFF.

This clone is called medium-sized based on its frequency. The sequenced fragment ends 3 residues before the CDR3 boundary, so the rest is inferred from the germline J gene. This same CDR3 is encoded by further DNA sequences in the sample. The V call is TRBV19, the J call TRBJ1-2; D is unresolved. Germline CDR1 reads LNHDA; CDR2 reads SQIVND (reference sequence). The CDR3 has 13 amino acids. Trimming took off 7 bases at V and 6 bases at J, with 15 bases between the two ends. The sequenced CDR3 bases are TGTGCCAGTACCCCCGTTCCAGGCAATGGC. Residues: CASTPVPGNG. The full CDR3 reads CASTPVPGNGYTF.

This clone shows up as medium-sized by frequency. CDR3 sequence reads: CSVARQGADGYTF. The DNA read from the CDR3 is TGCAGCGTTGCCCGACAGGGCGCGGATGGC. The V gene is TRBV29-1, the J gene TRBJ1-2; 7 bases are shared with TRBD1. The read finishes 3 residues shy of the CDR3 end, and the germline J gene is used to complete it. The CDR3 contains 13 residues. The junction had 8 bases not matched to a gene; V was cut back by 4 bases and J by 6 bases. Looked up from germline, CDR1 is SQVTM and CDR2 is ANQGSEA.

CDR3 sequence reads: CASRGGQNYGYTF. The DNA read from the CDR3 is TGTGCCAGCAGGGGGGGACAGAACTATGGC. V is TRBV5-6 and J is TRBJ1-2, with 7 positions matching TRBD1. The missing CDR3 end, 3 residues past where the read stops, is filled in from the germline J gene. The CDR3 totals 13 residues. CDR1 SGHDT and CDR2 YYEEEE come from the germline V gene. V was pared by 5 bases and J by 2 bases, with 3 bases of the junction left unmatched.

Regarding this clone: With the read ending 3 residues before the CDR3 end, the germline J gene is used to fill in that end. The V gene is TRBV10-3, the J gene TRBJ2-3; 11 nucleotides line up with TRBD2. The CDR3 is 16 amino acids. Germline trimming cut 6 bases from V and 2 bases from J; bases unmatched to any gene: 7. Germline assignment: CDR1 ENHRY and CDR2 SYGVKD. The CDR3 DNA, read in part, is TGTGCCATCAGCTCCCTAGCGGGAGGACACACAGATACG. Translated: CAISSLAGGHTDT. In full, the CDR3 is CAISSLAGGHTDTQYF.

Concerning this clone itself: The DNA ends 3 residues before the CDR3 does, and the rest of the CDR3 is filled in from the germline J gene. This chain links TRBV20-1 with TRBJ2-7, with 8 bases identical to TRBD2. Per germline, CDR1 DFQATT and CDR2 SNEGSKA (reference sequence). The CDR3 sequence is 15 residues long. V trimming: 1 base; J trimming: 4 bases; junction bases outside the gene matches: 9. CDR3 region: CSARVAEAGAYEQYF. Incomplete CDR3 DNA: TGCAGTGCTAGAGTAGCGGAAGCGGGAGCTTACGAG.

As to this clone: The read is 3 residues too short to cover the CDR3 end, so that end is filled in from the germline J gene. The V call is TRBV10-3, the J call TRBJ2-3, with D possibly TRBD2 on 6 matching bases. Germline loops: CDR1 ENHRY, CDR2 SYGVKD. The V and J ends lost 4 bases and 1 base respectively, with 6 bases between them. The CDR3 consists of 13 residues. The covered CDR3 bases are TGTGCCATCAGTGGGGGGGGCACAGATACG. Amino acid sequence: CAISGGGTDT. The complete CDR3 sequence is CAISGGGTDTQYF.

Concerning this clone: The CDR3 end lies 3 residues beyond the end of the read and is filled in from the germline J gene. The rearrangement uses TRBV7-3 and TRBJ2-2, with 9 bases identical to TRBD1. The CDR3 is made up of 15 amino acids. V lost 6 bases, J lost 6 bases, and 8 bases stayed unmatched. CDR1 and CDR2 (germline): SGHTA, FQGTGA. CDR3 DNA, as far as it was read: TGTGCCAGCAGTCCCGGGACAGGGTACCCCGGGGAG. Translation: CASSPGTGYPGE. The complete CDR3 protein is CASSPGTGYPGELFF.

A word on this clone: The CDR3 extends 3 residues past the end of the read, so its final part is completed from the germline J gene. The rearrangement uses TRBV7-3 and TRBJ1-3, with TRBD1 matching over 8 bases. The CDR3 runs to 18 residues. The V gene end was trimmed by 1 base and the J gene end by 3 bases; junction bases not matched to a gene: 11. CDR1 is SGHTA, CDR2 FQGTGA, per germline. The CDR3: CASSLRPGGAFSGNTIYF. The CDR3 bases that were read are TGTGCCAGCAGCTTAAGGCCAGGGGGCGCATTTAGTGGAAACACC.

As to this clone: The read is 3 residues too short to cover the CDR3 end, so that end is filled in from the germline J gene. This chain links TRBV20-1 with TRBJ1-1, with D maybe TRBD1 (5 bases). CDR3 size: 15 residues. Germline CDR1 and CDR2: DFQATT and SNEGSKA (reference sequence). Deletions cut 3 bases from V and 5 bases from J, with 19 bases between. CDR3: CSARVPRGARTEAFF. The part of the CDR3 DNA that was read is TGCAGTGCTAGGGTCCCTAGAGGGGCAAGGACTGAA.

To note about this clone: The CDR3 extends 3 residues past the end of the read, so its final part is completed from the germline J gene. The rearrangement links TRBV3-1 (or the pseudogene TRBV3-2) to TRBJ2-5, with a possible D match to TRBD2 (6 bases). V was shortened by 0 bases and J by 2 bases, with 16 bases between the two germline ends. The CDR3 consists of 17 residues. The germline CDR1 and CDR2 sequences are LGHDT and YNNKEL (reference sequence). The CDR3 bases that were read are TGTGCCAGCAGCCAAGATAGTTCGCGGGAACCACAAGAGACC. This sequence encodes CASSQDSSREPQET. In full, the CDR3 is CASSQDSSREPQETQYF.

Turning to this clone: Read sequence stops 3 residues before the CDR3 end, and the germline J gene provides the missing end. The chain links TRBV5-1 to TRBJ2-2, with TRBD1 as a possible D gene (6 bases). V lost 3 bases and J lost 3, with 12 bases in between. This CDR3 is built from 15 residues. The V gene's germline CDR1 is SGHRS and CDR2 YFSETQ. The sequenced part of the CDR3 DNA is TGCGCCAGCAGCTCAGTGCAGGGGTACACCGGGGAG. Protein product: CASSSVQGYTGE. The full CDR3 reads CASSSVQGYTGELFF.

For this clone: The CDR3 is cut off 3 residues early in the read; its end comes from the germline J gene. The V gene is TRBV6-1, the J gene TRBJ1-6, with TRBD1 identical over 8 bases. The CDR3 consists of 15 residues. Germline CDR1 is MNHNS and CDR2 is SASEGT. V was pared by 2 bases and J by 4 bases, with 1 base of the junction left unmatched. CDR3 DNA, as far as it was read: TGTGCCAGCAGTGAACAGGGGGCTTATAATTCACCC. Its translation is CASSEQGAYNSP. The full CDR3 sequence reads CASSEQGAYNSPLHF.

On this clone itself: Sequencing ends 3 residues short of the CDR3 end; the germline J gene provides the rest. This chain uses TRBV19 with TRBJ2-1; tentatively, D is TRBD2 (6 bases). Germline CDR1 LNHDA, CDR2 SQIVND (reference sequence). The CDR3 has 15 amino acids. V lost 7 bases and J lost 5, with 18 bases in between. CDR3 residues: CASTLGTQIDNEQFF. CDR3 bases read: TGTGCCAGTACCCTCGGGACTCAAATAGACAATGAG.

A word on this clone: The read terminates 3 residues before the CDR3 end, so the remaining end is supplied by the germline J gene. The chain links TRBV7-3 to TRBJ2-3, with TRBD1 matching over 12 bases. The CDR3 has 14 residues. V shed 2 bases, J shed 7 bases, and the junction held 1 base outside the gene matches. Per germline, CDR1 SGHTA and CDR2 FQGTGA. CDR3 loop: CASSLGTGGNTQYF. Incomplete CDR3 DNA: TGTGCCAGCAGCTTAGGGACAGGGGGCAATACG.

To note about this clone: The read stops 3 residues short of the end of the CDR3; the missing end is completed from the germline J gene. V and J are TRBV7-8 and TRBJ1-2; D unresolved. Trimming took 3 bases from V and 6 from J, leaving 8 bases between them. CDR3 length equals 12 residues. CDR1 and CDR2 from the germline V gene are SGHVS and FQNEAQ. The covered CDR3 bases are TGTGCCAGCAGCTTGTCCACACATGGC. Translation: CASSLSTHG. The whole CDR3 sequence reads CASSLSTHGYTF.

With respect to this clone: The read ends 3 residues early relative to the CDR3; the germline J gene fills the gap. The chain joins TRBV6-1 to TRBJ1-2; unclear D gene. The CDR3 sequence is 13 residues long. V lost 4 bases to trimming and J lost 4 bases, with 10 bases between them. Germline assignment: CDR1 MNHNS and CDR2 SASEGT. The CDR3 sequence: CASSVAIGYGYTF. Partial CDR3 DNA: TGTGCCAGCAGTGTTGCTATCGGCTATGGC.

Notes on this clone: The sequenced fragment ends 3 residues before the CDR3 boundary, so the rest is inferred from the germline J gene. The V and J genes are TRBV19 and TRBJ1-2; D gene unclear. Germline lookup yields CDR1 LNHDA and CDR2 SQIVND (reference sequence). V lost 6 bases and J lost 6, with 26 bases in between. This CDR3 contains 17 residues. CDR3 DNA, as far as it was read: TGTGCCAGTAGCTATAGTATACTCGAGTCGCCTCGGGATGGC. It yields the protein CASSYSILESPRDG. The CDR3 as a whole reads CASSYSILESPRDGYTF.

The covered CDR3 bases are TGTGCCAGCAAACCCCCAGAACCAAACACCGGGGAG. This gives the protein CASKPPEPNTGE. The full CDR3 protein reads CASKPPEPNTGELFF. The chain is built from TRBV2 and TRBJ2-2; no reliable D call. The read halts 3 residues ahead of the CDR3 end, with the missing end drawn from the germline J gene. Per the germline V gene, CDR1 is SNHLY and CDR2 is FYNNEI. CDR3 length equals 15 residues. V lost 7 bases and J lost 2, with 14 bases in between.

As for this clone: The CDR3 is cut off 3 residues early in the read; its end comes from the germline J gene. The V gene is TRBV11-2, the J gene TRBJ2-7, with a tentative D call TRBD1 (6 bases). V lost 0 bases to trimming and J lost 2 bases, with 11 bases between them. Germline CDR1 is SGHAT and CDR2 is FQNNGV. The CDR3 has 15 residues. The part of the CDR3 DNA that was read is TGTGCCAGCAGCTTAGATGGGGGCCTCCCCTACGAG. This gives the protein CASSLDGGLPYE. The whole CDR3 sequence reads CASSLDGGLPYEQYF. Drawing the rest from reference TRBV11-2 and TRBJ2-7, the complete variable domain is EAGVAQSPRYKIIEKRQSVAFWCNPISGHATLYWYQQILGQGPKLLIQFQNNGVVDDSQLPKDRFSAERLKGVDSTLKIQPAKLEDSAVYLCASSLDGGLPYEQYFGPGTRLTVT.

Turning to this clone: The read stops 3 residues short of the end of the CDR3; the missing end is completed from the germline J gene. V usage is TRBV5-1 and J usage is TRBJ2-7; maybe TRBD1 (6 bases). The CDR3 is made up of 15 amino acids. Per the germline V gene, CDR1 is SGHRS and CDR2 is YFSETQ. V was pared by 3 bases and J by 3 bases, with 16 bases between. CDR3 DNA, as far as it was read: TGCGCCAGCAGCTCGACCGGGACACCTTACTACGAG. Its translation: CASSSTGTPYYE. The entire CDR3 protein reads CASSSTGTPYYEQYF.

Concerning this clone: The read halts 3 residues ahead of the CDR3 end, with the missing end drawn from the germline J gene. The V and J genes are TRBV5-4 and TRBJ2-1; 10 positions match TRBD2. CDR1 SGHNT and CDR2 YYREEE come from the germline V gene (reference sequence). CDR3 size: 15 residues. J was trimmed by 1 base and V by 6 bases; bases with no gene match: 4. The sequenced CDR3 bases are TGTGCCAGCAAAGTAGCGGGAGGATCCTACAATGAG. Translating gives CASKVAGGSYNE. The full CDR3 sequence reads CASKVAGGSYNEQFF.

Concerning this clone itself: With the read ending 3 residues before the CDR3 end, the germline J gene is used to fill in that end. The genes are TRBV7-2 and TRBJ2-5; D call uncertain. Germline CDR1 SGHTA, CDR2 FQGNSA. The CDR3 has 13 residues. V lost 2 bases, J lost 5 bases, and 9 bases lay in between. The CDR3 is CASSLWAIETQYF. Partial CDR3 DNA: TGTGCCAGCAGCTTATGGGCGATCGAGACC.

Details on this clone: The CDR3 end is not reached by the read, which stops 3 residues before it; the germline J gene fills it in. The chain carries TRBV7-9 and TRBJ1-1; TRBD1 matches 8 bases. This CDR3 comprises 15 residues. J lost 4 bases, V lost 4 bases, and 8 bases had no gene match. Germline CDR1 reads SEHNR; CDR2 reads FQNEAQ (reference sequence). The CDR3 sequence is CASSSHRGASTEAFF. CDR3 DNA (partial): TGTGCCAGCAGCTCCCACAGGGGGGCTAGCACTGAA. Supplemented by reference TRBV7-9 and TRBJ1-1, the full variable domain reads DTGVSQNPRHKITKRGQNVTFRCDPISEHNRLYWYRQTLGQGPEFLTYFQNEAQLEKSRLLSDRFSAERPKGSFSTLEIQRTEQGDSAMYLCASSSHRGASTEAFFGQGTRLTVV.

As for this clone: The read ends 3 residues shy of where the CDR3 ends; the end is completed using the germline J gene. The rearrangement joins TRBV7-2 to TRBJ1-5; 7 nucleotides agree with TRBD1. Germline V gives CDR1 SGHTA, CDR2 FQGNSA. Germline trimming cut 4 bases from V and 4 bases from J; bases unmatched to any gene: 1. There are 13 residues in the CDR3. The CDR3 bases that were read are TGTGCCAGCAGCTCGGACAGGAATCAGCCC. Its protein is CASSSDRNQP. The entire CDR3 reads CASSSDRNQPQHF. The full variable domain, its missing parts supplied by reference TRBV7-2 and TRBJ1-5, is GAGVSQSPSNKVTEKGKDVELRCDPISGHTALYWYRQSLGQGLEFLIYFQGNSAPDKSGLPSDRFSAERTGGSVSTLTIQRTQQEDSAVYLCASSSDRNQPQHFGDGTRLSIL.

Partial CDR3 DNA: TGCAGTGCCTACCGGGGGGAGACC. Protein sequence: CSAYRGET. The CDR3 in full is CSAYRGETQYF. The chain employs TRBV20-1 and TRBJ2-5, with a possible D match to TRBD2 (6 bases). The read ends 3 residues early relative to the CDR3; the germline J gene fills the gap. Germline CDR1 is DFQATT and CDR2 is SNEGSKA (reference sequence). The CDR3 covers 11 residues. Trimming cost V 6 bases and J 5 bases, with 10 bases left between them.

Comment on this clone: The CDR3 is cut off 3 residues early in the read; its end comes from the germline J gene. The chain joins TRBV2 to TRBJ1-6; TRBD1 matches at 9 bases. V was pared by 5 bases and J by 9 bases, with 2 bases of the junction left unmatched. The CDR3 covers 13 residues. From germline, CDR1 is SNHLY and CDR2 FYNNEI. The CDR3 protein is CASSRTGVSPLHF. CDR3 DNA, as far as it was read: TGTGCCAGCAGTCGGACAGGGGTTTCACCC.